These 5 T cell receptor beta chains were sequenced from one sample in a study of blood T cells in healthy people across ages. It was with a sample-barcoded 5' primer and a J-beta primer mix that a second PCR of roughly 7 to 12 cycles was run. TCRdb fed the 5' RACE reads into MiXCR, producing one record per CDR3 protein. This sample has about 970,000 distinct CDR3 sequences; roughly 51% occur once, and the top ten carry 20% to 25%. The sample comprised blood. The receptors derive from a woman in her fifties or sixties in good health.

Turning to this clonotype: The junction departs from germline at one end; a sequencing error may be responsible. The rearrangement links TRBV6-2 or TRBV6-3 to TRBJ2-4, with D uncertain. Per germline, CDR1 MNHEY and CDR2 SVGEGT. This CDR3 region has 13 residues. The CDR3 sequence: CASRTSRKDPLDF. Written as DNA, the CDR3 is TGTGCCAGCAGGACTTCCCGTAAGGACCCTCTAGACTTC.

The rearrangement links TRBV4-1 to TRBJ2-1; TRBD1 is a possible D gene (5 bases). Trimming removed 3 bases at V and 3 bases at J, with 9 bases between. This CDR3 contains 14 residues. The germline CDR1 and CDR2 sequences are MGHRA and YSYEKL. DNA for the CDR3: TGCGCCAGCAGCCAGGGGCACAACTACAATGAGCAGTTCTTC. Translating gives CASSQGHNYNEQFF.

This clonotype was seen a handful of times. This chain links TRBV12-3 or TRBV12-4 with TRBJ2-7, with 8 bases fitting TRBD1. The CDR3 is 19 residues long. V lost 6 bases and J lost 2; bases outside the gene matches: 21. CDR3 amino acids: CASSPGQVWRSDGTYEQYF. CDR3 bases: TGTGCCAGCAGCCCGGGACAGGTTTGGCGGAGCGATGGAACCTACGAGCAGTACTTC.

This clonotype was seen more than once but under ten times. The rearrangement links TRBV29-1 to TRBJ2-1, with D possibly matching TRBD2 (6 bases). Between the trimmed V and J ends, which lost 4 bases and 4 bases, there was a span of 17 bases. In germline, CDR1 is SQVTM, CDR2 ANQGSEA. This CDR3 region has 15 residues. As DNA, the CDR3 is TGCAGCGTTGTAGGCCGGGAGATGTTATACAATGAGCAGTTCTTC. Protein sequence: CSVVGREMLYNEQFF.

The table lists this clonotype with a few counts. The chain employs TRBV12-3 or TRBV12-4 and TRBJ2-1; 11 bases match TRBD2. The length of the CDR3 is 14 residues. Trimming cost V 10 bases and J 9 bases; bases outside gene matches: 11. CDR3 residues: CATGVAGGPGEQFF. Written as DNA, the CDR3 is TGTGCCACTGGGGTAGCGGGAGGGCCCGGTGAGCAGTTCTTC.